The present TCR beta chain was sequenced within a study of shared clonotypes between healthy human individuals. This clone occurred a few times. CDR3 length equals 15 residues. Germline CDR1 reads SGHTA; CDR2 reads FQGTGA. V dropped 4 bases and J dropped 2; count of bases not matched to a gene: 5. Participating donors were healthy, HIV-negative adults free of recent acute infections or vaccinations. Genomic DNA from each subset was divided evenly over several immunoSEQ plates. Ten immunoSEQ deep assay plates served to sequence unsorted PBMC DNA. Per the study methods: There were no quality scores in the junction-only immunoSEQ sequences, so filtering differed. TCRdb keeps only in-frame clones here, not all; method: immunoSEQ multiplex PCR. That table gives V, J and clone size, and the DNA gave D and trimming. Of a few hundred thousand clones in the sample, less than 80% were seen once.

The sequencing input was PBMCs. The rearrangement joins TRBV7-3 to TRBJ2-3; 8 bases are a match to TRBD2. This clonotype originated in a middle-aged woman in good health. Some clones in this sample may be carry-over from other donors' samples. The CDR3 region is CASSSIAGFTDTQYF. The CDR3 coding sequence is TGTGCCAGCAGCTCGATAGCGGGATTCACAGATACGCAGTATTTT.